This T cell receptor beta chain was sequenced in a study of cytomegalovirus exposure and HLA in healthy donors. Study-wide results and limits: TCR beta V- and J-gene trimming was later associated with a missense DCLRE1C variant.

Primers for the PCR totalled 60 Vbeta and 13 Jbeta. Assay: immunoSEQ multiplex PCR; the TCRdb copy retains only in-frame clones and omits some. The sample has some 100,000 clones, 75% to 85% seen once; the top ten hold 3% to 4%. Worth noting for this clone: Its antigen remains unknown.

The CDR3 is 14 amino acids. The junction had 6 bases not matched to a gene; V was cut back by 6 bases and J by 6 bases. CDR1 is SNHLY, CDR2 FYNNEI, per germline. The TCR originated in a woman aged 45-65 years in good health and CMV-seropositive. The sample consisted of PBMCs. The chain joins TRBV2 to TRBJ2-1; 9 bases map to TRBD1. The CDR3: CASRGTGILNEQFF. CDR3 nucleotides: TGTGCCAGCAGAGGGACAGGGATTCTCAATGAGCAGTTCTTC.